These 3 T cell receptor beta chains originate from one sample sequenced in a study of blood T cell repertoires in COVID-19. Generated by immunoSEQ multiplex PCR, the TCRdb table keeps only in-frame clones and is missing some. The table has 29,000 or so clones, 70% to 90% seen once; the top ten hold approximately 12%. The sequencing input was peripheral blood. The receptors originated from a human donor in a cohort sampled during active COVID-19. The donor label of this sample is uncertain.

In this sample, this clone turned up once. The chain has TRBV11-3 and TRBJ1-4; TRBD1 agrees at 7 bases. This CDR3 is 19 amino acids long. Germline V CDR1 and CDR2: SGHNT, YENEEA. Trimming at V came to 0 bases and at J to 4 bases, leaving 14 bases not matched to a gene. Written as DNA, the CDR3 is TGTGCCAGCAGCTTAGAACCCCCAACTGGACAGGATAATAATGAAAAACTGTTTTTT. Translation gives CASSLEPPTGQDNNEKLFF.

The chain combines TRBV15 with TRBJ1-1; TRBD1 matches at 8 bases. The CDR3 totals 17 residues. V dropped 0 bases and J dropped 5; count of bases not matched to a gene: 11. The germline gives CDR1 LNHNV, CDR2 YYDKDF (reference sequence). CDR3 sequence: CATSRDRIRDRHTEAFF. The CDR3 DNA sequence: TGTGCCACCAGCAGAGATAGAATCCGGGACAGGCATACTGAAGCTTTCTTT.

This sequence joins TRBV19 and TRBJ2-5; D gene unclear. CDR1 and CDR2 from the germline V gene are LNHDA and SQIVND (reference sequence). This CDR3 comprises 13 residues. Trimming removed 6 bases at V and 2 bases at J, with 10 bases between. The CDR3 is CASSKRLQETQYF. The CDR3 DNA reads TGTGCCAGTAGCAAGCGATTACAAGAGACCCAGTACTTC.